A single sample is the source of the 3 T cell receptor beta chains below, sequenced in a study of Tregs in tolerant kidney transplant recipients. Generated by immunoSEQ multiplex PCR, the TCRdb table keeps only in-frame clones and is missing some. The table has 55,000 to 80,000 clones, 98% seen once. The sample in question was Tregs from blood, obtained before the transplant. These receptors originate from a human donor who received a combined kidney and bone marrow transplant.

This chain connects TRBV11-1 to TRBJ2-7; 10 bases agree with TRBD1. Germline values: CDR1 SGHAT, CDR2 FQDESV (reference sequence). This CDR3 is 15 amino acids long. V lost 1 base and J lost 2; bases outside the gene matches: 2. In DNA, the CDR3 is TGTGCCAGCAGCTTAGGTGGGACAGGGGCCTACGAGCAGTACTTC. Protein sequence: CASSLGGTGAYEQYF.

This rearrangement joins TRBV5-4 to TRBJ1-4; 8 bases map to TRBD1. The length of the CDR3 is 15 residues. Germline V CDR1 and CDR2: SGHNT, YYREEE (reference sequence). V trimming: 4 bases; J trimming: 7 bases; junction bases outside the gene matches: 9. The CDR3 nucleotides read TGTGCCAGCAGCAAAGACAGGGGCTTGAGTGAAAAACTGTTTTTT. This codes for CASSKDRGLSEKLFF.

The V and J genes are TRBV29-1 and TRBJ1-1; D is uncertain. The V end was cut by 4 bases, the J end by 1 base, with 13 bases between. Germline CDR1 reads SQVTM; CDR2 reads ANQGSEA. The CDR3 covers 14 residues. CDR3 in amino acids: CSVVSAAGNTEAFF. The CDR3 nucleotides are TGCAGCGTTGTGAGTGCGGCGGGGAACACTGAAGCTTTCTTT.